The 31 T cell receptor beta chains listed next were all sequenced from one sample in a study of shared clonotypes between healthy human individuals. CD45RO-negative, CCR7-positively selected cells formed the naive CD8 fraction, excluding terminally differentiated effector memory CD45RA+ cells. Here immunoSEQ multiplex PCR was the method, and the copy in TCRdb shows in-frame clones only, minus some. Of about 700,000 clones in the sample, approximately 90% were seen once. The material sequenced was naive CD8+ T cells sorted from blood. Receptor source: a man younger than 45 in good health.

This clone was detected a few times. Relative to the germline gene, one junction end is altered; a read error may explain this. V and J are TRBV7-8 and TRBJ1-1; 8 nucleotides match TRBD1. CDR3 length equals 14 residues. In germline, CDR1 is SGHVS, CDR2 FQNEAQ. In nucleotides, the CDR3 is TGTGCCAGCAGCCCGGACAGGGCGAACGCTGAAGCTTTCTTT. Translated: CASSPDRANAEAFF.

This clone appeared once. The gene calls are TRBV7-9 and TRBJ2-6, with 7 positions matching TRBD2. From germline, CDR1 is SEHNR and CDR2 FQNEAQ (reference sequence). Trimming took 0 bases from V and 3 from J; bases not matched to a gene: 5. The CDR3 sequence is 17 residues long. This CDR3 reads CASSLAGGPGGANVLTF. The CDR3 DNA sequence: TGTGCCAGCAGCTTAGCGGGAGGGCCCGGTGGGGCCAACGTCCTGACTTTC.

This clone was counted ten times or more. Other DNA sequences from this sample encode an identical CDR3 as well. V usage is TRBV28 and J usage is TRBJ2-1; no firm D call. Trimming removed 1 base at V and 2 bases at J, with 0 bases between. The length of the CDR3 is 12 residues. Per germline, CDR1 MDHEN and CDR2 SYDVKM. CDR3 DNA: TGTGCCAGCAGTTTATCCTACAATGAGCAGTTCTTC. It translates to CASSLSYNEQFF. Full variable domain (rest looked up from reference TRBV28 and TRBJ2-1): DVKVTQSSRYLVKRTGEKVFLECVQDMDHENMFWYRQDPGLGLRLIYFSYDVKMKEKGDIPEGYSVSREKKERFSLILESASTNQTSMYLCASSLSYNEQFFGPGTRLTVL.

The V and J genes are TRBV28 and TRBJ1-2, with TRBD1 as a possible D gene (5 bases). Trimming took 5 bases from V and 0 from J, leaving 13 bases between them. This CDR3 contains 15 residues. Germline values: CDR1 MDHEN, CDR2 SYDVKM. This CDR3 reads CASSMSTDANYGYTF. The CDR3 nucleotides are TGTGCCAGCAGTATGTCGACAGACGCTAACTATGGCTACACCTTC.

CDR3 in DNA: TGTGCCAGCAGCTGGGGACTAGCGGTTTACAATGAGCAGTTCTTC. It is translated as CASSWGLAVYNEQFF. This chain joins TRBV11-2 and TRBJ2-1; 11 bases match TRBD2. V lost 4 bases and J lost 4; bases outside the gene matches: 3. Germline CDR1 SGHAT, CDR2 FQNNGV. The CDR3 covers 15 residues.

The chain uses TRBV7-9 and TRBJ2-2; D unclear. This CDR3 comprises 13 residues. Deletions cut 5 bases from V and 8 bases from J, with 12 bases between. Germline CDR1 is SEHNR and CDR2 is FQNEAQ (reference sequence). In nucleotides, the CDR3 is TGTGCCAGCAGCGAGACCGATCGAGGGGAGCTGTTTTTT. Translated, it gives CASSETDRGELFF.

The chain recombines TRBV14 with TRBJ1-2, with a tentative D call TRBD1 (5 bases). V gave up 2 bases and J gave up 6 bases, with 13 bases separating them. The CDR3 extends over 14 amino acids. In germline, CDR1 is SGHDN, CDR2 FVKESK. Here the CDR3 DNA reads TGTGCCAGCAGCCAATTCGGCAGGGTTGATGGCTACACCTTC. Amino acids: CASSQFGRVDGYTF.

CDR3 in amino acids: CASSSVLVWANVLTF. CDR3 coding DNA: TGTGCCAGCAGCTCGGTACTCGTGTGGGCCAACGTCCTGACTTTC. The chain couples TRBV11-2 to TRBJ2-6; no firm D call. V shed 4 bases and J shed 5 bases, with 12 bases lying between them. Germline CDR1 SGHAT, CDR2 FQNNGV. The CDR3 spans 15 residues.

The CDR3 protein is CASSLYRTGGNTGELFF. CDR3 DNA sequence: TGTGCCAGCAGTTTATACAGGACAGGGGGGAACACCGGGGAGCTGTTTTTT. V usage is TRBV27 and J usage is TRBJ2-2; 10 nucleotides line up with TRBD1. Trimming cost V 1 base and J 1 base; bases outside gene matches: 3. Germline V gene lookup returns CDR1 MNHEY and CDR2 SMNVEV (reference sequence). The CDR3 sequence is 17 residues long.

This clone has just a few counts. Other DNA sequences of this sample code for an identical CDR3. V is TRBV13 and J is TRBJ1-5; D gene uncertain. The germline gives CDR1 PRHDT, CDR2 FYEKMQ (reference sequence). The CDR3 runs 12 residues. The V and J ends lost 0 bases and 4 bases respectively, with 1 base between them. The CDR3 DNA sequence: TGTGCCAGCAGCTTAGGGAATCAGCCCCAGCATTTT. Its translation: CASSLGNQPQHF.

The sample holds a few counts of this clone. The rearrangement joins TRBV7-9 to TRBJ1-4; D might be TRBD1 (6 bases). The germline CDR1 and CDR2 sequences are SEHNR and FQNEAQ (reference sequence). This CDR3 spans 15 amino acids. V lost 4 bases and J lost 7, with 16 bases in between. The CDR3 spells CASSSHRETIEKLFF. The CDR3 nucleotides are TGTGCCAGCAGCTCCCACAGGGAGACAATTGAAAAACTGTTTTTT.

The genes are TRBV27 and TRBJ1-1; TRBD1 matches at 8 bases. Germline trimming cut 5 bases from V and 7 bases from J; bases unmatched to any gene: 6. CDR3 length: 13 residues. CDR1 is MNHEY, CDR2 SMNVEV, per germline (reference sequence). CDR3 DNA sequence: TGTGCCAGCAGTCTTGGACAGGGTAGTGAAGCTTTCTTT. Its translation is CASSLGQGSEAFF.

The chain uses TRBV4-3 and TRBJ2-2; 10 nucleotides align to TRBD2. V lost 3 bases, J lost 5 bases, and 3 bases stayed unmatched. Germline V gives CDR1 LGHNA, CDR2 YSLEER. The CDR3 has 15 amino acids. CDR3 protein: CASSHGTSVTGELFF. The CDR3 nucleotides read TGCGCCAGCAGCCACGGGACTAGCGTGACCGGGGAGCTGTTTTTT.

This sequence joins TRBV5-5 and TRBJ2-7; 7 nucleotides agree with TRBD2. Germline lookup yields CDR1 SGHKS and CDR2 YYEKEE (reference sequence). V lost 4 bases, J lost 3 bases, and 13 bases stayed unmatched. The CDR3 extends over 16 amino acids. In nucleotides, the CDR3 is TGTGCCAGCAGCGAGCCCGGACTAGGTGATTTCTACGAGCAGTACTTC. Translating it yields CASSEPGLGDFYEQYF. The variable domain in full, with the rest retrieved from reference TRBV5-5 and TRBJ2-7, is DAGVTQSPTHLIKTRGQQVTLRCSPISGHKSVSWYQQVLGQGPQFIFQYYEKEERGRGNFPDRFSARQFPNYSSELNVNALLLGDSALYLCASSEPGLGDFYEQYFGPGTRLTVT.

This clone was seen a few times. The chain joins TRBV14 to TRBJ1-2; the D gene is possibly TRBD1 (5 bases). CDR1 SGHDN and CDR2 FVKESK come from the germline V gene. The CDR3 has 17 amino acids. V dropped 1 base and J dropped 0 bases, with 15 bases sitting between them. CDR3 DNA sequence: TGTGCCAGCAGCCAAGTCCCCTCCCAGGGAGCTAACTATGGCTACACCTTC. This sequence encodes CASSQVPSQGANYGYTF.

The chain recombines TRBV4-1 with TRBJ2-5; D gene uncertain. V lost 4 bases to trimming and J lost 5 bases, with 14 bases between them. Germline assignment: CDR1 MGHRA and CDR2 YSYEKL. The length of the CDR3 is 14 residues. CDR3 DNA sequence: TGCGCCAGCAGCCTAGTGCAGGTCGGGGAGACCCAGTACTTC. Protein sequence: CASSLVQVGETQYF.

The V and J genes are TRBV4-3 and TRBJ2-3; no firm D call. V dropped 4 bases and J dropped 4 bases, with 12 bases sitting between them. The CDR3 is 14 residues long. Germline V gene data show CDR1 as LGHNA and CDR2 as YSLEER. This CDR3 reads CASSLLSESDTQYF. The CDR3 DNA follows: TGCGCCAGCAGCCTCTTAAGCGAGTCAGATACGCAGTATTTT.

The chain uses TRBV28 and TRBJ1-1; D is undetermined. Germline CDR1 reads MDHEN; CDR2 reads SYDVKM. This CDR3 comprises 13 residues. V was cut by 8 bases and J by 1 base, with 11 bases left in between. CDR3 nucleotides: TGTGCCAGCGACGAGGGAGGGAACACTGAAGCTTTCTTT. Translating it yields CASDEGGNTEAFF. Full variable domain (missing parts from reference TRBV28 and TRBJ1-1): DVKVTQSSRYLVKRTGEKVFLECVQDMDHENMFWYRQDPGLGLRLIYFSYDVKMKEKGDIPEGYSVSREKKERFSLILESASTNQTSMYLCASDEGGNTEAFFGQGTRLTVV.

The J gene is TRBJ2-7, the V gene TRBV2; D possibly matches TRBD1 or TRBD2 (5 bases each). There are 13 residues in the CDR3. Germline CDR1 and CDR2: SNHLY and FYNNEI. The CDR3 is CASQVGVAYEQYF. The CDR3 DNA follows: TGTGCTAGCCAGGTGGGGGTAGCCTACGAGCAGTACTTC.

The J gene is TRBJ2-1, the V gene TRBV7-2; D is unclear. Germline V lookup: CDR1 SGHTA, CDR2 FQGNSA. Trimming stripped 5 bases from V and 6 bases from J, with 17 bases between. CDR3 length: 15 residues. Written as DNA, the CDR3 is TGTGCCAGCAGCCCTCGCTCAAACTGGGGCAATGAGCAGTTCTTC. Its protein is CASSPRSNWGNEQFF.

In nucleotides, the CDR3 is TGTGCCAGCAGCGCTTCTGGGGGAATCTCCTACGAGCAGTACTTC. Its protein product is CASSASGGISYEQYF. The J gene is TRBJ2-7, the V gene TRBV7-3, with D perhaps being TRBD1 or TRBD2 (5 bases each). The CDR3 contains 15 residues. The germline V gene has CDR1 SGHTA and CDR2 FQGTGA. The germline V and J ends were trimmed by 5 bases and 0 bases, with 14 bases remaining between them.

This chain joins TRBV28 and TRBJ2-7, with TRBD2 as a possible D gene (6 bases). CDR1 MDHEN and CDR2 SYDVKM come from the germline V gene. This CDR3 comprises 16 residues. Trimming removed 6 bases at V and 1 base at J, with 19 bases between. CDR3 region: CASSAGLGGSSYEQYF. In nucleotides, the CDR3 is TGTGCCAGCAGCGCTGGTCTGGGGGGATCGTCCTACGAGCAGTACTTC.

This clone was observed once. This chain connects TRBV7-6 to TRBJ2-3; D unclear. Germline loops: CDR1 SGHVS, CDR2 FNYEAQ. Trimming left V 2 bases short and J 1 base short, with 16 bases between. The CDR3 length is 17 residues. The CDR3 DNA sequence: TGTGCCAGCAGCTTACCTACGAGTGGGCAGGGCACAGATACGCAGTATTTT. Translating it yields CASSLPTSGQGTDTQYF.

The sample holds one count of this clone. The same CDR3 can be traced to other DNA sequences in this sample. This chain connects TRBV13 to TRBJ2-7, with a weak D call TRBD1 (5 bases). Germline CDR1 PRHDT, CDR2 FYEKMQ (reference sequence). The length of the CDR3 is 12 residues. The germline V and J ends were trimmed by 6 bases and 3 bases, with 9 bases remaining between them. The CDR3, as DNA: TGTGCCAGCAGTCCTCAGGGCTACGAGCAGTACTTC. Translation: CASSPQGYEQYF.

As for this clone: The same CDR3 also results from other DNA sequences found in this sample. The chain combines TRBV27 with TRBJ2-1; possibly TRBD1 for D (5 bases). The CDR3 runs to 13 residues. CDR1 MNHEY and CDR2 SMNVEV come from the germline V gene (reference sequence). Deletions cut 6 bases from V and 1 base from J, with 7 bases between. CDR3: CASSPGSYNEQFF. As DNA, the CDR3 is TGTGCCAGCAGCCCAGGGTCCTACAATGAGCAGTTCTTC.

The chain joins TRBV11-2 to TRBJ2-7; D may be TRBD1 (6 bases). The germline V gene has CDR1 SGHAT and CDR2 FQNNGV. CDR3 length: 15 amino acids. V was cut by 3 bases and J by 2 bases, with 14 bases left in between. Written as DNA, the CDR3 is TGTGCCAGCAGCTTTCCGGGACACGCACCCTACGAGCAGTACTTC. As protein: CASSFPGHAPYEQYF. The variable domain in full, with the rest retrieved from reference TRBV11-2 and TRBJ2-7, is EAGVAQSPRYKIIEKRQSVAFWCNPISGHATLYWYQQILGQGPKLLIQFQNNGVVDDSQLPKDRFSAERLKGVDSTLKIQPAKLEDSAVYLCASSFPGHAPYEQYFGPGTRLTVT.

V and J are TRBV28 and TRBJ2-1; TRBD1 matches at 7 bases. Trimming cost V 5 bases and J 7 bases; bases outside gene matches: 14. This CDR3 is built from 16 residues. The germline gives CDR1 MDHEN, CDR2 SYDVKM. CDR3 sequence (DNA): TGTGCCAGCAGTCCCCTAAACAGGGGCGTTGGGAATGAGCAGTTCTTC. Encoded protein: CASSPLNRGVGNEQFF. The full variable domain, in which reference TRBV28 and TRBJ2-1 provide the parts outside the CDR3, is DVKVTQSSRYLVKRTGEKVFLECVQDMDHENMFWYRQDPGLGLRLIYFSYDVKMKEKGDIPEGYSVSREKKERFSLILESASTNQTSMYLCASSPLNRGVGNEQFFGPGTRLTVL.

The chain combines TRBV6-6 with TRBJ2-7; D remains unclear. Trimming stripped 0 bases from V and 2 bases from J, with 11 bases between. The CDR3 has 15 residues. The germline gives CDR1 MNHNY, CDR2 SVGAGI (reference sequence). The CDR3 region is CASSYSKEVTYEQYF. CDR3 nucleotide sequence: TGTGCCAGCAGTTACTCGAAGGAAGTTACCTACGAGCAGTACTTC.

The chain recombines TRBV5-5 with TRBJ2-7, with D possibly TRBD2 on 5 matching bases. The CDR3 length is 15 residues. Looked up from germline, CDR1 is SGHKS and CDR2 is YYEKEE (reference sequence). The V gene lost 3 bases and the J gene lost 2 bases, with 15 bases spanning the gap. In DNA, the CDR3 is TGTGCCAGCAGCTCCATGAGGGTCCCTCCCTACGAGCAGTACTTC. Amino acid sequence: CASSSMRVPPYEQYF.

This clone was observed a handful of times. The rearrangement links TRBV19 to TRBJ2-6, with D perhaps TRBD1 or TRBD2 (5 bases each). Germline-derived CDR1 and CDR2 are LNHDA and SQIVND (reference sequence). This CDR3 is 18 amino acids long. Trimming removed 7 bases at V and 0 bases at J, with 19 bases between. The CDR3 nucleotides are TGTGCCAGTATGGATAGGGCAGAGGGGCTCTCTGGGGCCAACGTCCTGACTTTC. It codes for CASMDRAEGLSGANVLTF.

The chain joins TRBV7-8 to TRBJ1-1; 8 bases fit TRBD1. Germline trimming cut 4 bases from V and 11 bases from J; bases unmatched to any gene: 9. CDR3 length: 13 amino acids. Germline V gene data show CDR1 as SGHVS and CDR2 as FQNEAQ. In DNA form, the CDR3 reads TGTGCCAGCAGCTCCTCCCTACAGGGGGAGGCTTTCTTT. Translation: CASSSSLQGEAFF.